This T cell receptor beta chain was observed in a study of T cells after yellow fever vaccination. Synthesis of TCR cDNA relied on 5'RACE template switching, which attached a universal primer site and UMIs. MiXCR was run by TCRdb on the 5' RACE reads, yielding one entry per CDR3 protein. Among hundreds of thousands of distinct CDR3 sequences, roughly 14% were seen once, and the ten largest hold over 12%. The trim removed 0 bases at V and 2 bases at J, leaving 6 bases unmatched. Germline V gene lookup returns CDR1 GTSNPN and CDR2 SVGIG (reference sequence). The length of the CDR3 is 15 residues. Study-wide results and caveats: Across the CD4 and CD8 compartments, a small share of clonotypes was present in both. After the booster, roughly 96% of CD4 and more than 85% of CD8 primary-response clones were re-detected.

A remark on this clonotype: The antigen is not known.

This TCR was sampled from a man aged 25 to 45 who received the YFV17D yellow fever vaccine. The sequenced sample was PBMCs, obtained on the day of the yellow fever booster vaccination. This chain connects TRBV30 to TRBJ2-7, with TRBD2 identical over 8 bases. In nucleotides, the CDR3 is TGTGCCTGGAGTGTCCGACTAGCGAAACCCTACGAGCAGTACTTC. Translation gives CAWSVRLAKPYEQYF.